Listed below are T cell receptor beta chains from one sample, sequenced in a study of beta chain features in type 1 diabetes. Clones were sequenced by immunoSEQ multiplex PCR, and TCRdb holds only the in-frame ones, with some missing. The table includes more than 550,000 clones, around an eighth detected once. Sequencing was done on a sample of naive CD4+ T cells from blood. These receptors were collected from a man aged 18 to 30 with type 1 diabetes. Each CDR3 is given with its conserved first and last residue. Fields, in order: V gene, CDR3 protein.

V: TRBV4-3
CDR3: CASSQDGGPYGYTF

V: TRBV28
CDR3: CASQTGGGEETQYF

V: TRBV5-1
CDR3: CASSSDRGTDTQYF

V: TRBV7-2
CDR3: CASSPEGLAVYEQYF

V: TRBV5-1
CDR3: CASSQPWGTEAFF

V: TRBV7-9
CDR3: CASRSGTDTQYF

V: TRBV29-1
CDR3: CSVGQRRGANEKLFF

V: TRBV7-9
CDR3: CASSFETERGEQYF

V: TRBV5-1
CDR3: CASSLALAGNTGELFF

V: TRBV7-2
CDR3: CASSFNPVGETQYF

V: TRBV9
CDR3: CASSSRTGAVETQYF

V: TRBV2
CDR3: CASSVGQPQHF

V: TRBV6-5
CDR3: CASSYSMGSGELFF

V: TRBV9
CDR3: CASSVLAGETTGELFF

V: TRBV7-2
CDR3: CASRQTSGETQYF

V: TRBV30
CDR3: CAWSVSGGDTQYF

V: TRBV28
CDR3: CATSTGDKGAQHF

V: TRBV5-1
CDR3: CASSFLGGNEQFF

V: TRBV9
CDR3: CASSAQGDFYNEQFF

V: TRBV9
CDR3: CASSSVGQDQETQYF

V: TRBV18
CDR3: CASSPSNQPQHF

V: TRBV2
CDR3: CASRTDSGNTIYF

V: TRBV2
CDR3: CASSDRANPPQFF